A single sample is the source of the 21 T cell receptor beta chains below, sequenced in a study. TCRdb used MiXCR to reprocess the RT-PCR reads, holding one entry per CDR3 protein. Of about 680,000 distinct CDR3 sequences in the sample, about 14% were seen once. Sequenced sample: memory CD4+ T cells from blood. These receptors originate from a female donor in good health, serving as a healthy control.

The genes are TRBV5-1 and TRBJ1-1; maybe TRBD1 (5 bases). This CDR3 is 16 amino acids long. V was clipped by 6 bases and J by 3 bases, with 21 bases between them. The germline V gene has CDR1 SGHRS and CDR2 YFSETQ. Here the CDR3 reads CASTPIPGGRDTEAFF. The CDR3, as DNA: TGCGCCAGCACCCCCATCCCGGGGGGGAGGGACACTGAAGCTTTCTTT.

The V gene is TRBV7-9, the J gene TRBJ1-1; perhaps TRBD1 as D (5 bases). The CDR3 runs to 13 residues. Germline V lookup: CDR1 SEHNR, CDR2 FQNEAQ (reference sequence). The ends were cut back, 3 bases at V and 8 bases at J, with 13 bases in the middle. CDR3 region: CASSFTTASEAFF. For the CDR3, the DNA is TGTGCCAGCAGCTTCACGACAGCATCCGAAGCTTTCTTT.

This clonotype showed up just once. The chain links TRBV7-2 to TRBJ2-5, with 8 bases fitting TRBD2. CDR3 length: 13 amino acids. Germline V gives CDR1 SGHTA, CDR2 FQGNSA. With V trimmed by 5 bases and J by 5 bases, 4 bases remained unmatched. For the CDR3, the DNA is TGTGCCAGCAGCCCGGGGGGGGCTGAGACCCAGTACTTC. Its protein is CASSPGGAETQYF.

This clonotype was counted a few times. This sequence joins TRBV5-1 and TRBJ2-2; 8 nucleotides agree with TRBD1. V lost 4 bases to trimming and J lost 2 bases; unmatched junction nucleotides: 4. This CDR3 spans 15 amino acids. Germline V gene sequence: CDR1 SGHRS, CDR2 YFSETQ. The CDR3 is CASSVTGANTGELFF. CDR3 in DNA: TGCGCCAGCAGCGTGACAGGGGCAAACACCGGGGAGCTGTTTTTT.

There are many counts of this clonotype. The chain uses TRBV24-1 and TRBJ2-5; TRBD1 might be the D (6 bases). The V end lost 2 bases, the J end lost 1 base, and 13 bases lay between the germline ends. Germline lookup yields CDR1 KGHDR and CDR2 SFDVKD. This CDR3 has 16 amino acids. The CDR3 here is CATSDSTGTLQETQYF. DNA for the CDR3: TGTGCCACCAGTGATTCCACCGGGACACTCCAAGAGACCCAGTACTTC.

This clonotype was seen repeatedly, ten times or more. This chain links TRBV20-1 with TRBJ1-1; tentative D call: TRBD1 (5 bases). V was shortened by 2 bases and J by 5 bases, with 9 bases between the two germline ends. This CDR3 contains 12 residues. Germline assignment: CDR1 DFQATT and CDR2 SNEGSKA (reference sequence). CDR3 DNA sequence: TGCAGTGCTAGACGGGGGGGAACTGAAGCTTTCTTT. Its translation is CSARRGGTEAFF.

A few counts support this clonotype. J is TRBJ2-1 and V is TRBV11-2, with TRBD2 matching over 10 bases. Trimming took 5 bases from V and 0 from J; bases not matched to a gene: 4. The CDR3 extends over 16 amino acids. CDR1 SGHAT and CDR2 FQNNGV come from the germline V gene. As DNA, the CDR3 is TGTGCCAGCAGCACCCAGCGGGGGGGCTCCTACAATGAGCAGTTCTTC. It translates to CASSTQRGGSYNEQFF.

This rearrangement joins TRBV5-6 to TRBJ2-7, with D possibly TRBD1 on 6 matching bases. Germline values: CDR1 SGHDT, CDR2 YYEEEE. The ends were cut back, 4 bases at V and 0 bases at J, with 20 bases in the middle. CDR3 length equals 17 residues. The chain's CDR3 is CASSRGVGQLSSYEQYF. In nucleotides, the CDR3 is TGTGCCAGCAGCCGTGGTGTAGGACAGTTGAGCTCCTACGAGCAGTACTTC.

There are many counts of this clonotype. The chain links TRBV7-6 to TRBJ2-7; 7 positions match TRBD1. The CDR3 is made up of 13 amino acids. Germline-derived CDR1 and CDR2 are SGHVS and FNYEAQ. The V segment lost 5 bases and the J segment 5 bases; nucleotides outside the gene matches: 6. In nucleotides, the CDR3 is TGTGCCAGCAGCAATTACAGGGGTAACGAGCAGTACTTC. It codes for CASSNYRGNEQYF.

The chain carries TRBV6-5 and TRBJ1-1, with 9 positions matching TRBD1. This CDR3 is built from 17 residues. The germline V gene has CDR1 MNHEY and CDR2 SVGAGI. V was clipped by 2 bases and J by 1 base; unmatched bases: 8. CDR3 bases: TGTGCCAGCAGTTACAAAACAGGGGGCGCAGGGAACACTGAAGCTTTCTTT. Amino acids: CASSYKTGGAGNTEAFF.

V usage is TRBV24-1 and J usage is TRBJ1-2; 9 nucleotides line up with TRBD1. The CDR3 sequence is 16 residues long. CDR1 and CDR2 from the germline V gene are KGHDR and SFDVKD. V lost 9 bases, J lost 0 bases, and 10 bases stayed unmatched. This chain's CDR3 is CATQGTGFGANYGYTF. For the CDR3, the DNA is TGTGCCACCCAAGGGACAGGGTTTGGTGCTAACTATGGCTACACCTTC.

This clonotype was recorded a few times. The genes are TRBV12-3 or TRBV12-4 and TRBJ1-1; D remains unclear. The length of the CDR3 is 14 residues. The V end was cut by 2 bases, the J end by 4 bases, with 11 bases between. The CDR3 loop reads CASSLTSGSTEAFF. CDR3 bases: TGTGCCAGCAGTTTAACAAGTGGGAGCACTGAAGCTTTCTTT.

V is TRBV20-1 and J is TRBJ2-1, with 7 nucleotides matching TRBD1. The CDR3 covers 13 residues. Germline lookup yields CDR1 DFQATT and CDR2 SNEGSKA (reference sequence). After removal of 6 bases from V and 8 bases from J, the junction contained 10 bases not matched to a gene. The CDR3 DNA reads as TGCAGTGCCCAGACAGGGCCTGAGGATGAGCAGTTCTTC. Amino acids: CSAQTGPEDEQFF.

This clonotype came up many times. This chain joins TRBV7-9 and TRBJ2-7; the D is unclear. CDR1 and CDR2 from the germline V gene are SEHNR and FQNEAQ (reference sequence). Trimming left V 1 base short and J 7 bases short, with 8 bases between. The CDR3 runs 12 residues. The CDR3 DNA follows: TGTGCCAGCAGCTTAGTGGCCGGGGAGCAGTACTTC. The encoded protein is CASSLVAGEQYF.

The genes are TRBV19 and TRBJ2-5; 9 nucleotides align to TRBD2. The CDR3 consists of 16 residues. Germline trimming cut 5 bases from V and 6 bases from J; bases unmatched to any gene: 13. CDR1 and CDR2 from the germline V gene are LNHDA and SQIVND (reference sequence). The CDR3 DNA reads TGTGCCAGTAGTGGACCCGGGACTAGCTCTGCAAAGACCCAGTACTTC. Its translation is CASSGPGTSSAKTQYF.

This chain connects TRBV6-2 or TRBV6-3 to TRBJ2-1, with 8 nucleotides matching TRBD2. CDR3 size: 15 residues. Trimming cost V 6 bases and J 7 bases; bases outside gene matches: 11. Germline V gives CDR1 MNHEY, CDR2 SVGEGT. CDR3: CASRPAGDEWNEQFF. The CDR3 coding sequence is TGTGCCAGCAGACCAGCGGGAGACGAGTGGAATGAGCAGTTCTTC.

The chain joins TRBV20-1 to TRBJ1-1; D not resolved. Germline-derived CDR1 and CDR2 are DFQATT and SNEGSKA (reference sequence). Trimming took 2 bases from V and 0 from J, leaving 10 bases between them. This CDR3 is built from 14 residues. CDR3 region: CSARRAAMNTEAFF. DNA for the CDR3: TGCAGTGCTAGAAGGGCCGCAATGAACACTGAAGCTTTCTTT.

This clonotype has ten or more counts. The CDR3 region is CSARDPTSGSDEQYF. CDR3 bases: TGCAGTGCTAGAGATCCGACTAGCGGGAGCGACGAGCAGTACTTC. The gene calls are TRBV20-1 and TRBJ2-7, with TRBD2 identical over 12 bases. J lost 5 bases, V lost 0 bases, and 5 bases had no gene match. The CDR3 is 15 amino acids. Germline CDR1 and CDR2: DFQATT and SNEGSKA (reference sequence).

The chain links TRBV20-1 to TRBJ1-5, with 8 bases matching TRBD1. The CDR3 sequence is 13 residues long. Germline values: CDR1 DFQATT, CDR2 SNEGSKA (reference sequence). The trim removed 2 bases at V and 7 bases at J, leaving 4 bases unmatched. The CDR3 protein is CSARQGAVQPQHF. The CDR3 nucleotides read TGCAGTGCTAGACAGGGGGCTGTACAGCCCCAGCATTTT.

This clonotype has more than one count but fewer than ten. The chain employs TRBV5-1 and TRBJ1-1; TRBD1 agrees at 8 bases. Germline V CDR1 and CDR2: SGHRS, YFSETQ. The CDR3 sequence is 14 residues long. The V and J ends lost 2 bases and 5 bases, in that order; junction bases with no gene match: 5. The CDR3 coding sequence is TGCGCCAGCAGCTTTCAGGGGGCGCATACTGAAGCTTTCTTT. It codes for CASSFQGAHTEAFF.

The chain couples TRBV7-8 to TRBJ2-1; TRBD2 matches 11 bases. Germline CDR1 reads SGHVS; CDR2 reads FQNEAQ. The CDR3 loop spans 16 amino acids. Germline trimming cut 8 bases from V and 5 bases from J; bases unmatched to any gene: 11. CDR3 residues: CASAGGSGRAHNEQFF. CDR3 nucleotide sequence: TGTGCCAGCGCCGGGGGTAGCGGGAGGGCCCACAATGAGCAGTTCTTC.